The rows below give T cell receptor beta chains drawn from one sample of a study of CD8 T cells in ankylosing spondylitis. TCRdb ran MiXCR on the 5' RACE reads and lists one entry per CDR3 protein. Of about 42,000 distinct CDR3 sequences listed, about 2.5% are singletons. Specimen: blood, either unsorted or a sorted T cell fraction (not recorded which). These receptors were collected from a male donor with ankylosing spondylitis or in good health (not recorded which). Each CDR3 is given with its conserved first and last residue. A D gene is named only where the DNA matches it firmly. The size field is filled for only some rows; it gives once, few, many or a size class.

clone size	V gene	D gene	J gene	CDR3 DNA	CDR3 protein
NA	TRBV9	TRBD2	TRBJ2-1	TGTGCCAGCAGCCCTCAAGGGGCGGGAGGTACCTACAATGAGCAGTTCTTC	CASSPQGAGGTYNEQFF
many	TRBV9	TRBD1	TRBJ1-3	TGTGCCAGCAGCGCAAGTACAGGGGGCTCTGGAAACACCATATATTTT	CASSASTGGSGNTIYF
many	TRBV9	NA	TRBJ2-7	TGTGCCAGCAGCGTAGTCTCGGGGACCCCCTACGAGCAGTACTTC	CASSVVSGTPYEQYF
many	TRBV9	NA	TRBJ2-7	TGTGCCAGCAGCCCCGACCCGGTTCGGGAGCAGTACTTC	CASSPDPVREQYF
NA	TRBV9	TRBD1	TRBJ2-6	TGTGCCAGCAGCCGGGACAGGGGGCGAGTAGGGGCCAACGTCCTGACTTTC	CASSRDRGRVGANVLTF
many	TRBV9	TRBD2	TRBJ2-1	TGTGCCAGCAGCGAATCTAGCGGGGATGCTAACTCCTACAATGAGCAGTTCTTC	CASSESSGDANSYNEQFF
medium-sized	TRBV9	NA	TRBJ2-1	TGTGCCAGCAGCTTTAGTCCCTACAATGAGCAGTTCTTC	CASSFSPYNEQFF
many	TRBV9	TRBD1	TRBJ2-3	TGTGCCAGCAGCGTCGCCCAATGGACAGGCGGCACAGATACGCAGTATTTT	CASSVAQWTGGTDTQYF
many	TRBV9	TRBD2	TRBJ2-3	TGTGCCAGCAGCGTCCTCGCGGGAGGGCCTTCAGATACGCAGTATTTT	CASSVLAGGPSDTQYF
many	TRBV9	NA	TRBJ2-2	TGTGCCAGCAGCGTTCACTCGGGGGGGGAGCTGTTTTTT	CASSVHSGGELFF
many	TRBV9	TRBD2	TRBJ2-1	TGTGCCAGCAGCGTAGGACCGACTGGGGAGACTAGCGGGAGCGGTGAGCAGTTCTTC	CASSVGPTGETSGSGEQFF
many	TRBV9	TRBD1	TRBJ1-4	TGTGCCAGCAGCGCTACAGGGACAGTGTATGAAAAACTGTTTTTT	CASSATGTVYEKLFF
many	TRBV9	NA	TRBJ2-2	TGTGCCAGCAGCGTAGAAAGCTACACCGGGGAGCTGTTTTTT	CASSVESYTGELFF
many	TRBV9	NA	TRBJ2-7	TGTGCCAGCAGCGTAGGGGGGGCACCATCCTACGAGCAGTACTTC	CASSVGGAPSYEQYF
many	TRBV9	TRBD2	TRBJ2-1	TGTGCCAGCAGCGTAGTCCTAGCGGCTGAGCAGTTCTTC	CASSVVLAAEQFF
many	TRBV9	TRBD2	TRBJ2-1	TGTGCCAGCAGCGTACTAGCGGGCGTCCACAATGAGCAGTTCTTC	CASSVLAGVHNEQFF
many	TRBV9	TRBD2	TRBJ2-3	TGTGCCAGCAGCATAGAGGGGGCTAGCGGGACGGTTATCGATACGCAGTATTTT	CASSIEGASGTVIDTQYF
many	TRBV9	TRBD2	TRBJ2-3	TGTGCCAGCAGCGTAACGCCCGGGACTAGCGGTAGCACAGATACGCAGTATTTT	CASSVTPGTSGSTDTQYF
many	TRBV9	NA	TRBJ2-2	TGTGCCAGCAGCGTTGGGCAGTACGCGAACACCGGGGAGCTGTTTTTT	CASSVGQYANTGELFF
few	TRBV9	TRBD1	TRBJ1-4	TGTGCCAGCAGCGTAGCGGGACAGGGCGTCGAAAAACTGTTTTTT	CASSVAGQGVEKLFF
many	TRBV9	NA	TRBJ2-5	TGTGCCAGCAGCGTAGGTGAGGGGAGGGAGACCCAGTACTTC	CASSVGEGRETQYF
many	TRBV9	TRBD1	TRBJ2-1	TGTGCCAGCAGCGCCAGGGGGAACGGCTACAATGAGCAGTTCTTC	CASSARGNGYNEQFF
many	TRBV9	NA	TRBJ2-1	TGTGCCAGCAGCGTAGTCGTAGACAATGAGCAGTTCTTC	CASSVVVDNEQFF
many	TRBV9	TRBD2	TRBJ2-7	TGTGCCAGCAGCGTGACTAGCGGGAGTCTTGGCGAGCAGTACTTC	CASSVTSGSLGEQYF
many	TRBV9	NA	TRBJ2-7	TGTGCCAGCTCCTCTCGGAGCGACGAGCAGTACTTC	CASSSRSDEQYF
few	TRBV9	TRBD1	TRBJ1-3	TGTGCCAGCAGCCCTCAGGGGGGCCAGAGCTCTGGAAACACCATATATTTT	CASSPQGGQSSGNTIYF
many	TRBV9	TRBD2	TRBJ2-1	TGTGCCAGCAACGACCCAGTCGCGGGAGGGGGATCCTACAATGAGCAGTTCTTC	CASNDPVAGGGSYNEQFF
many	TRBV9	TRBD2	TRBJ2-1	TGTGCCAGCAGCGTCCCTCCTAGCGGGGTGTACAATGAGCAGTTCTTC	CASSVPPSGVYNEQFF
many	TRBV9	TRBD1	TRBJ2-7	TGTGCCAGCAGCGTAGACATCCGGACAGGGGTCGAGCAGTACTTC	CASSVDIRTGVEQYF
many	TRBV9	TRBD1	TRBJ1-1	TGTGCCAGCAGCCCGGACAGGGGTTGGGGCACTGAAGCTTTCTTT	CASSPDRGWGTEAFF
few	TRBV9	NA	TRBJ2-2	TGTGCCAGCAGCCCCCTCGGACGTGGGGGGCTCGCCGGGGAGCTGTTTTTT	CASSPLGRGGLAGELFF
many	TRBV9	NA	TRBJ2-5	TGTGCCAGCAGCGTAGGGCGAGAGGAGACCCAGTACTTC	CASSVGREETQYF
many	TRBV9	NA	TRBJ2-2	TGTGCCAGCAGCGTAGGCGGTAGCATGAGCACCGGGGAGCTGTTTTTT	CASSVGGSMSTGELFF
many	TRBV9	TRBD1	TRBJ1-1	TGTGCCAGCAGCGTACAGGGGGGGACTGAAGCTTTCTTT	CASSVQGGTEAFF
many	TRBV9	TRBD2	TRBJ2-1	TGTGCCAGCAGCGTAGAAGCGGGAGGTAATGAGCAGTTCTTC	CASSVEAGGNEQFF
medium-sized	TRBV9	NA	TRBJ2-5	TGTGCCAGCAGCGTAGGGCAGTTGCGCTTCCAAGAGACCCAGTACTTC	CASSVGQLRFQETQYF
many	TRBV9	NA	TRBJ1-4	TGTGCCAGCGCTACAGGGTTTGGAGCTAATGAAAAACTGTTTTTT	CASATGFGANEKLFF
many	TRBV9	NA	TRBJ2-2	TGTGCCAGCAGCGTAGGACCGTCGCTCACCGGGGAGCTGTTTTTT	CASSVGPSLTGELFF
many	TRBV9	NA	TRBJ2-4	TGTGCCAGCAGCGTAGGATTAGCCAAAAACATTCAGTACTTC	CASSVGLAKNIQYF
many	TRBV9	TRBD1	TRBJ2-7	TGTGCCAGCAGCGGGTTTGCGACAGGGTACGAGCAGTACTTC	CASSGFATGYEQYF
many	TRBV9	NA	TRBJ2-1	TGTGCCAGCAGCGTATCCGGGACCTCCAGGGGCGAGCAGTTCTTC	CASSVSGTSRGEQFF
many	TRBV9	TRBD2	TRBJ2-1	TGTGCCAGCAGCGTATCTCCGACTAGCCGCGAGCAGTTCTTC	CASSVSPTSREQFF